The T cell receptor (beta chain) under discussion was sequenced for a study of identical twins. General study points: Abundant cord blood beta clonotypes carried fewer insertions; memory repertoires showed none.

CDR1 is KGHSH and CDR2 is LQKENI in the germline V gene. Trimming at V came to 3 bases and at J to 3 bases, leaving 2 bases not matched to a gene. The CDR3 has 16 amino acids. This clonotype was counted only a few times. Antigen: not known. TCRdb redid the calling of the 5' RACE reads with MiXCR, one entry per CDR3 protein. The data show just under 650,000 distinct CDR3 sequences, around 7.4% seen once. These data were also reused for a study on yellow fever vaccine responses in identical twins.

This TCR derives from a young woman in good health. Source material: PBMCs. The J gene is TRBJ2-6, the V gene TRBV18; 10 nucleotides align to TRBD1. This CDR3 is CASSPTGGRGANVLTF. CDR3 DNA: TGTGCCAGCTCACCGACAGGGGGCCGTGGGGCCAACGTCCTGACTTTC.